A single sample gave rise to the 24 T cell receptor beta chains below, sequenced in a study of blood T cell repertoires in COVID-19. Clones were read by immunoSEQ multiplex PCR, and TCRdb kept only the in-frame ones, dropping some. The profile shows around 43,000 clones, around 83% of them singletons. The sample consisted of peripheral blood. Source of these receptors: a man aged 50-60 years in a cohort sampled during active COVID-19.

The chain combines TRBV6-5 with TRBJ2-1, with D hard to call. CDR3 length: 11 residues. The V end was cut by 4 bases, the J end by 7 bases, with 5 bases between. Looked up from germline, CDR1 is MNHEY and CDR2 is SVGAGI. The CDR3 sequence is CASSWRNEQFF. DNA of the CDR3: TGTGCCAGCAGTTGGCGGAATGAGCAGTTCTTC.

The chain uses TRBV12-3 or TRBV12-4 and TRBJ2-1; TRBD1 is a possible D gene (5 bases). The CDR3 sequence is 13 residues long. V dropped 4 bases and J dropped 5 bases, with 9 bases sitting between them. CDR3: CASSSSTDNEQFF. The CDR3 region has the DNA TGTGCCAGCAGTTCATCGACAGACAATGAGCAGTTCTTC.

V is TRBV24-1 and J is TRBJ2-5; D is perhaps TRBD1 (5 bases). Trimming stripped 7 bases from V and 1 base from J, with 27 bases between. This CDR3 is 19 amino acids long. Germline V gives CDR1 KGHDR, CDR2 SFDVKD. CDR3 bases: TGTGCCACCAGGGACCTAGGGGCAGATGTGGCACTTAGCCAAGAGACCCAGTACTTC. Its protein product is CATRDLGADVALSQETQYF.

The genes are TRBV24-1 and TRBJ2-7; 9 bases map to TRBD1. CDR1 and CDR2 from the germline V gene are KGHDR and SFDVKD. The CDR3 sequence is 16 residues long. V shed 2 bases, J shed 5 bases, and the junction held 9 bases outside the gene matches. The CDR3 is CATSDSGTGTIHEQYF. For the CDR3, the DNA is TGTGCCACCAGTGATTCCGGGACAGGGACTATCCACGAGCAGTACTTC.

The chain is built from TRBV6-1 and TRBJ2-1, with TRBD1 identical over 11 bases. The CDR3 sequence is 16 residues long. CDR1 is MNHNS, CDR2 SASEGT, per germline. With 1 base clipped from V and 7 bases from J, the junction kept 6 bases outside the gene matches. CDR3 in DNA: TGTGCCAGCAGTGAAGAGGGACAGGGGGGTAAGAATGAGCAGTTCTTC. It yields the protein CASSEEGQGGKNEQFF.

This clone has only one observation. The CDR3 region is CASSADTDTQYF. CDR3 bases: TGCGCCAGCAGCGCAGACACAGATACGCAGTATTTT. The gene calls are TRBV5-1 and TRBJ2-3; D gene unclear. The CDR3 is 12 residues long. From germline, CDR1 is SGHRS and CDR2 YFSETQ. Trimming removed 4 bases from V and 2 bases from J, with 5 bases in between.

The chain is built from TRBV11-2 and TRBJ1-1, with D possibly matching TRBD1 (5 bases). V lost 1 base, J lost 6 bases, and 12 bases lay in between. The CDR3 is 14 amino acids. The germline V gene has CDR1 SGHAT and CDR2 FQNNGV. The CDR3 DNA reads TGTGCCAGCAGCTTAGCCAGGGAGGCCCCTGAAGCTTTCTTT. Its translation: CASSLAREAPEAFF.

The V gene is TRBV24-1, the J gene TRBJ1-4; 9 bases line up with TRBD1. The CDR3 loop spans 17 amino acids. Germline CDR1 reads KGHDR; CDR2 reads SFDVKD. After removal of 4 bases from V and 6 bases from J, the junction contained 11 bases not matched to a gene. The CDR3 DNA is TGTGCCACCAGTGACCCTTCGGAGGGACAGGGTGATGAAAAACTGTTTTTT. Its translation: CATSDPSEGQGDEKLFF.

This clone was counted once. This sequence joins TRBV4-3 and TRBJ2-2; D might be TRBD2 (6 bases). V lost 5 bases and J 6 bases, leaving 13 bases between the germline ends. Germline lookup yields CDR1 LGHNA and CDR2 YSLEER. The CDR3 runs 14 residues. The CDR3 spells CASSATGGPGELFF. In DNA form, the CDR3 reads TGCGCCAGCAGCGCAACCGGGGGACCCGGGGAGCTGTTTTTT.

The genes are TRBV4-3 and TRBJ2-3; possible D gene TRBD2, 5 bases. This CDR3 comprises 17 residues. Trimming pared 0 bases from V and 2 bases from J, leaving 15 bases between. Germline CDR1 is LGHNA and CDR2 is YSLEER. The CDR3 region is CASSQDGEPSPTDTQYF. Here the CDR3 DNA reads TGCGCCAGCAGCCAAGATGGGGAGCCATCCCCCACAGATACGCAGTATTTT.

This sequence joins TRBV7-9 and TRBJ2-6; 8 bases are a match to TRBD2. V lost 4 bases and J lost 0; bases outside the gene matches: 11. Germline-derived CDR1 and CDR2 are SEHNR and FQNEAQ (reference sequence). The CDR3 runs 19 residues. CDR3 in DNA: TGTGCCAGCAGCTCCCCCCAAATTAGCGGGACCTCTGGGGCCAACGTCCTGACTTTC. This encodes CASSSPQISGTSGANVLTF.

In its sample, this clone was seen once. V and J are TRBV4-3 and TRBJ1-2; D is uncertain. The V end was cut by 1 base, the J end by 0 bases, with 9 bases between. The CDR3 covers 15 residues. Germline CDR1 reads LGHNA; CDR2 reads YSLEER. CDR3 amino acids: CASSQGRGSNYGYTF. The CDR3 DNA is TGCGCCAGCAGCCAAGGACGGGGTTCTAACTATGGCTACACCTTC.

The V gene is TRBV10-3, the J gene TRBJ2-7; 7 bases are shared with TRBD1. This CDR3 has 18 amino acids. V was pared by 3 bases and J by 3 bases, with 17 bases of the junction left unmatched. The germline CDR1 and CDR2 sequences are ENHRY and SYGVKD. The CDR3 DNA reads TGTGCCATCAGTGAAACAAGCCACCGGGACAGAAATATCTACGAGCAGTACGTC. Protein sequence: CAISETSHRDRNIYEQYV.

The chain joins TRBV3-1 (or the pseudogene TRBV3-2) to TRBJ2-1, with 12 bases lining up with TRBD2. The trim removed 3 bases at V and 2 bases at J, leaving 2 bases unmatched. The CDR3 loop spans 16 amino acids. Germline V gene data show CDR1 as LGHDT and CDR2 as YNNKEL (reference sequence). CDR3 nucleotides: TGTGCCAGCAGCCAGGCTAGCGGGGGGGCCTACAATGAGCAGTTCTTC. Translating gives CASSQASGGAYNEQFF.

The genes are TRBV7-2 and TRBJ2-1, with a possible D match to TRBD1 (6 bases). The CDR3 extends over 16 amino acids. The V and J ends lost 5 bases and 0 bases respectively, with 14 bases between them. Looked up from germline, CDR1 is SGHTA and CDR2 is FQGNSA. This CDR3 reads CASSPTGPFSYNEQFF. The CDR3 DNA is TGTGCCAGCAGCCCTACAGGGCCCTTCTCCTACAATGAGCAGTTCTTC.

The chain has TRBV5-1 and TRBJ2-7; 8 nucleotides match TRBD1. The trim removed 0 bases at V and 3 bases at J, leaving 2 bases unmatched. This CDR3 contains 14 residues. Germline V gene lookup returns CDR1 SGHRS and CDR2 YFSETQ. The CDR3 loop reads CASSLAGGNYEQYF. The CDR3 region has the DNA TGCGCCAGCAGCTTGGCAGGGGGCAACTACGAGCAGTACTTC.

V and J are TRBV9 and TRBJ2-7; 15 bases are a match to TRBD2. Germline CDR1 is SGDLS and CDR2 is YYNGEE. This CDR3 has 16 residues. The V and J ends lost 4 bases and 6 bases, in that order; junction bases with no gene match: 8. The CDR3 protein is CASSPRTSGGVGEQYF. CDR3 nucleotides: TGTGCCAGCAGCCCTCGGACTAGCGGGGGGGTGGGCGAGCAGTACTTC.

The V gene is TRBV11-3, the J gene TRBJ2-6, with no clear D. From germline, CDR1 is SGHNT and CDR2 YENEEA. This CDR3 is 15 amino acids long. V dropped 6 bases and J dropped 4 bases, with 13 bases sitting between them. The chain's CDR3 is CASRSQDEGANVLTF. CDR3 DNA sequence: TGTGCCAGCAGGAGTCAGGATGAGGGGGCCAACGTCCTGACTTTC.

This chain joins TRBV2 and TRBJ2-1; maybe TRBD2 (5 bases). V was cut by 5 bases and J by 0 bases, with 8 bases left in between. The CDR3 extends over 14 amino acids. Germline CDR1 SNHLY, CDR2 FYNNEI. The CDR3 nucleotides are TGTGCCAGCAGTCCGGACTCCTCCTACAATGAGCAGTTCTTC. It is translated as CASSPDSSYNEQFF.

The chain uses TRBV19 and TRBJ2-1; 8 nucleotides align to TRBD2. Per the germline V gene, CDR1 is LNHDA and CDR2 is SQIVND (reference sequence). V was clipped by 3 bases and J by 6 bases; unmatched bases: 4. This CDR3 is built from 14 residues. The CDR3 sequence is CASSIGSGINEQFF. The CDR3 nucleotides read TGTGCCAGTAGTATTGGTAGCGGGATCAATGAGCAGTTCTTC.

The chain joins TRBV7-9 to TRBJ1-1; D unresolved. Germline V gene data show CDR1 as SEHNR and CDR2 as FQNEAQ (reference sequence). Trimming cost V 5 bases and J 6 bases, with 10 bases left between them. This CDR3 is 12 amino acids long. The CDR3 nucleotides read TGTGCCAGCAGCCGGGGAGTCCCTGAAGCTTTCTTT. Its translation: CASSRGVPEAFF.

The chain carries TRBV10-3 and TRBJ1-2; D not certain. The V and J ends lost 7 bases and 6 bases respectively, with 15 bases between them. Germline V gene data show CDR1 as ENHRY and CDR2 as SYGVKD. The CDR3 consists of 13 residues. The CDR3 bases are TGTGCCATCACCACCCTGGGAGTAAATGGCTACACCTTC. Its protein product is CAITTLGVNGYTF.

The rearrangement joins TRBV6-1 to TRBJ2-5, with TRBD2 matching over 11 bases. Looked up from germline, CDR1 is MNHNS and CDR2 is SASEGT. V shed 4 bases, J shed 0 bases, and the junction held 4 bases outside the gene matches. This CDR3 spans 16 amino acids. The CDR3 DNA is TGTGCCAGCAGTGGACGGACTAGCGGGTACCAAGAGACCCAGTACTTC. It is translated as CASSGRTSGYQETQYF.

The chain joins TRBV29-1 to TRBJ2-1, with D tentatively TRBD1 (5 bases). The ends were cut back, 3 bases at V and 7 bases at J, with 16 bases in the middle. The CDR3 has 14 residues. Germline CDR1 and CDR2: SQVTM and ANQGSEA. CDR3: CSVEGQAPGNEQFF. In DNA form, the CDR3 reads TGCAGCGTTGAGGGGCAGGCCCCCGGGAATGAGCAGTTCTTC.